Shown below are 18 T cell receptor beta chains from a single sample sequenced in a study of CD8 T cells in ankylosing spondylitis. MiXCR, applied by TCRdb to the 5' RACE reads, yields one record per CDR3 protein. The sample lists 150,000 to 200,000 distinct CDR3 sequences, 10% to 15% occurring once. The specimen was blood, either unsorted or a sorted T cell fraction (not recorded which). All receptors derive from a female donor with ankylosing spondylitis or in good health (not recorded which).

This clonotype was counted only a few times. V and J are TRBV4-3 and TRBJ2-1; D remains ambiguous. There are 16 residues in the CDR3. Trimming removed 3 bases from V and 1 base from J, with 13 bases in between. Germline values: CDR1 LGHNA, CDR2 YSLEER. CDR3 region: CASSQETGTSYNEQFF. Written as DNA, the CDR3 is TGCGCCAGCAGCCAGGAGACTGGAACATCCTACAATGAGCAGTTCTTC.

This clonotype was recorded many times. The CDR3 DNA follows: TGTGCCAGTAAAGGCGGGACTAGCGGGAGAGGGTACGAGCAGTACTTC. This translates into CASKGGTSGRGYEQYF. The chain uses TRBV19 and TRBJ2-7; 14 nucleotides agree with TRBD2. Germline assignment: CDR1 LNHDA and CDR2 SQIVND (reference sequence). The CDR3 is 16 residues long. V dropped 7 bases and J dropped 4; count of bases not matched to a gene: 9.

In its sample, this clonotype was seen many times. The CDR3 is CASSRAGTDTQYF. Here the CDR3 DNA reads TGTGCCAGCAGCCGGGCGGGCACAGATACGCAGTATTTT. J is TRBJ2-3 and V is TRBV28; D remains unclear. V lost 6 bases and J lost 1, with 8 bases in between. CDR1 is MDHEN, CDR2 SYDVKM, per germline. The CDR3 runs to 13 residues.

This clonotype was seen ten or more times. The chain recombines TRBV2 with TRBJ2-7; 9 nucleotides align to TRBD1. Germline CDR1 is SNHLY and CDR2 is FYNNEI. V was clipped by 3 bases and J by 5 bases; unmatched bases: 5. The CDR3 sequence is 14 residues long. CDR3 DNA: TGTGCCAGCAGTGACGACAGGGGGAAGAACGAGCAGTACTTC. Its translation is CASSDDRGKNEQYF.

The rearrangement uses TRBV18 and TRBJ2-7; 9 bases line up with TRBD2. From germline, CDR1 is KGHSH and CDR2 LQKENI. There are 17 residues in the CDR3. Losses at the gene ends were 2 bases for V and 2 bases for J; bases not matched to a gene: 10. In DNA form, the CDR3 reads TGTGCCAGCTCACCATCCCCTGCGGGAGGGTCGACCTACGAGCAGTACTTC. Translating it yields CASSPSPAGGSTYEQYF.

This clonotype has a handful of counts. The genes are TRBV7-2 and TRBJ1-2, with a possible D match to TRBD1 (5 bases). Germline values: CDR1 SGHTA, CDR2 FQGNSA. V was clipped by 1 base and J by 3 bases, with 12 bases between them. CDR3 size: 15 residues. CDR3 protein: CASSLGGAPDYGYTF. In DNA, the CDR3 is TGTGCCAGCAGCTTAGGTGGGGCGCCGGACTATGGCTACACCTTC.

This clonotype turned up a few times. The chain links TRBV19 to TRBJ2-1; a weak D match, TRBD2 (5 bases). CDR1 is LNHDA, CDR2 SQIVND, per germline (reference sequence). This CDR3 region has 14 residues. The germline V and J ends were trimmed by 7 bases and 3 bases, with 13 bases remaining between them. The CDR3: CASTSSGDYNEQFF. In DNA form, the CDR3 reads TGTGCCAGTACCTCGAGCGGAGACTACAATGAGCAGTTCTTC.

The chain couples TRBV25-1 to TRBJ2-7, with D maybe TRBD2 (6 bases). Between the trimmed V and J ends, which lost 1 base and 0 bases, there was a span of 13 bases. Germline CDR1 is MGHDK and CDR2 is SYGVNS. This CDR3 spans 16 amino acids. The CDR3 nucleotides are TGTGCCAGCAGTGAATTTGGTAGCGGCCCCTCCTACGAGCAGTACTTC. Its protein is CASSEFGSGPSYEQYF.

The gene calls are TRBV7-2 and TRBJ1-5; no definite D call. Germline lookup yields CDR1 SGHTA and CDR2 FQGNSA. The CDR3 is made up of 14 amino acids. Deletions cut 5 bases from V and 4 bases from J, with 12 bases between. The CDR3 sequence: CASSALDGNQPQHF. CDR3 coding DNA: TGTGCCAGCAGCGCGCTGGACGGGAATCAGCCCCAGCATTTT.

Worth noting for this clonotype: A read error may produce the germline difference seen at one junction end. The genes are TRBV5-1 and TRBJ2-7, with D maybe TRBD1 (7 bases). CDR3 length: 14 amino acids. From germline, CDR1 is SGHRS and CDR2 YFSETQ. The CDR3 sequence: CAGSTGTVGGEQYF. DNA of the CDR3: TGCGCCGGCAGTACCGGGACAGTGGGAGGCGAGCAGTACTTC.

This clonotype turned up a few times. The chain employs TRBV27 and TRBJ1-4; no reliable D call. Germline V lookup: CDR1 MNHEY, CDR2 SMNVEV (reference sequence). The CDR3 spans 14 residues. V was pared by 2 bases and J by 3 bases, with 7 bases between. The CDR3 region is CASSLSIANEKLFF. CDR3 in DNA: TGTGCCAGCAGTTTAAGTATAGCTAATGAAAAACTGTTTTTT.

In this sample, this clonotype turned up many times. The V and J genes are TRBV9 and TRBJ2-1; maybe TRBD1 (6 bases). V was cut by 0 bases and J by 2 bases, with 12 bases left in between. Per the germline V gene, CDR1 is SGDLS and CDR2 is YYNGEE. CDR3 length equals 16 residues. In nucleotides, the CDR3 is TGTGCCAGCAGCGTAGATAGGGGGAGTCCCTACAATGAGCAGTTCTTC. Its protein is CASSVDRGSPYNEQFF. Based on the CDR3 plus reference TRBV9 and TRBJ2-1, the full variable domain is DSGVTQTPKHLITATGQRVTLRCSPRSGDLSVYWYQQSLDQGLQFLIQYYNGEERAKGNILERFSAQQFPDLHSELNLSSLELGDSALYFCASSVDRGSPYNEQFFGPGTRLTVL.

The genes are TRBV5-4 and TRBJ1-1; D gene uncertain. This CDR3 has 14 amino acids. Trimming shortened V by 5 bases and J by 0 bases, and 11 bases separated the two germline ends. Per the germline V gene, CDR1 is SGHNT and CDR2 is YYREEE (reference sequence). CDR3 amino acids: CASRPDGVNTEAFF. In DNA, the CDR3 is TGTGCCAGCAGACCTGACGGTGTGAACACTGAAGCTTTCTTT.

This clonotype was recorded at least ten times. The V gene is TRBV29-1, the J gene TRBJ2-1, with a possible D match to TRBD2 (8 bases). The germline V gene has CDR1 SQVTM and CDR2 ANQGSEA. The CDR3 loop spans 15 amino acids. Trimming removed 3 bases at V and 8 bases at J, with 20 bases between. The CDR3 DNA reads TGCAGCGTTGACGCGGACAGGCGGGGGGTCCATGAGCAGTTCTTC. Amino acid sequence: CSVDADRRGVHEQFF.

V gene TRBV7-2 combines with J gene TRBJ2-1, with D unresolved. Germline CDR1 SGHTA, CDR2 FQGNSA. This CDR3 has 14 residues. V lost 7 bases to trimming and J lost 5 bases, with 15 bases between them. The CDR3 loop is CASTLSRANNEQFF. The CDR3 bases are TGTGCCAGCACTCTCAGCCGAGCCAACAATGAGCAGTTCTTC.

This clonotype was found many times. The CDR3: CASSPWTDTQYF. The CDR3 DNA reads as TGTGCCAGCAGTCCCTGGACGGATACGCAGTATTTT. V and J are TRBV6-1 and TRBJ2-3; unclear D gene. Germline V gene data show CDR1 as MNHNS and CDR2 as SASEGT. The CDR3 is 12 residues long. The V gene lost 5 bases and the J gene lost 6 bases, with 9 bases spanning the gap.

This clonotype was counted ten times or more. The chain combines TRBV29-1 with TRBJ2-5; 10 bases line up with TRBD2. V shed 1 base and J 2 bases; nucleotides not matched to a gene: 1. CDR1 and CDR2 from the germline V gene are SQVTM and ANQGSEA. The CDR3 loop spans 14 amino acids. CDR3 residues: CSVEGAGGQETQYF. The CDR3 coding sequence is TGCAGCGTTGAAGGAGCGGGAGGGCAAGAGACCCAGTACTTC.

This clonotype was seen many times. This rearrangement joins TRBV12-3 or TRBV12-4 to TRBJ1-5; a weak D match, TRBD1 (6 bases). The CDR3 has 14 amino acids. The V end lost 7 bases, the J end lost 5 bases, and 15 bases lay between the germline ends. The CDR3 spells CASNLGGAYQPQHF. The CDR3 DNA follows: TGTGCCAGCAATCTGGGGGGGGCGTATCAGCCCCAGCATTTT.